The rows below give T cell receptor beta chains drawn from one sample of a study of PD-1 blockade in classical Hodgkin lymphoma. Here immunoSEQ multiplex PCR was the method, and the copy in TCRdb shows in-frame clones only, minus some. Of roughly 24,000 clones listed, approximately 80% were seen once; the top ten hold roughly a fifth. This specimen was peripheral blood mononuclear cells (PBMCs), taken before the fourth cycle of nivolumab. The receptors originated from a human donor with classical Hodgkin lymphoma. The CDR3 runs from the conserved cysteine through the conserved F or W. The order of the fields is clone size, D gene, J gene, V gene, CDR3 protein, CDR3 DNA. The D gene is left open where the match is weak. Clone size is given for some rows only: seen once, a few or many times, or a class if the clone is expanded.

clone size: -; D gene: -; J gene: TRBJ2-6; V gene: TRBV7-4; CDR3 protein: CASSNSSQSRANVLTF; CDR3 DNA: TGTGCCAGCAGCAACAGCTCACAAAGTCGGGCCAACGTCCTGACTTTC
clone size: -; D gene: TRBD2; J gene: TRBJ2-5; V gene: TRBV5-1; CDR3 protein: CASSSTGLAGTETQYF; CDR3 DNA: TGCGCCAGCAGCTCCACGGGACTAGCTGGGACGGAGACCCAGTACTTC
clone size: -; D gene: TRBD1; J gene: TRBJ1-4; V gene: TRBV2; CDR3 protein: CASSSRQGWEKLFF; CDR3 DNA: TGTGCCAGCAGTTCAAGACAGGGTTGGGAAAAACTGTTTTTT
clone size: once; D gene: -; J gene: TRBJ1-2; V gene: TRBV15; CDR3 protein: CATSRDQRGAYGYTF; CDR3 DNA: TGTGCCACCAGCAGAGATCAAAGGGGCGCCTATGGCTACACCTTC
clone size: -; D gene: TRBD2; J gene: TRBJ2-1; V gene: TRBV6-5; CDR3 protein: CASRASGSGEQFF; CDR3 DNA: TGTGCCAGCAGGGCTAGCGGGAGCGGTGAGCAGTTCTTC
clone size: -; D gene: TRBD2; J gene: TRBJ2-3; V gene: TRBV5-1; CDR3 protein: CATKWGLDTDTQYF; CDR3 DNA: TGCGCCACCAAATGGGGACTAGACACAGATACGCAGTATTTT
clone size: -; D gene: TRBD2; J gene: TRBJ2-7; V gene: TRBV15; CDR3 protein: CATSRGRGGNYEQYF; CDR3 DNA: TGTGCCACCAGCAGGGGGCGGGGGGGCAACTACGAGCAGTACTTC
clone size: -; D gene: -; J gene: TRBJ2-7; V gene: TRBV11-2; CDR3 protein: CASSLDRFNEQYF; CDR3 DNA: TGTGCCAGCAGCTTAGATCGGTTCAACGAGCAGTACTTC
clone size: -; D gene: TRBD2; J gene: TRBJ2-5; V gene: TRBV6-1; CDR3 protein: CASSAGLAGGGFGETQYF; CDR3 DNA: TGTGCCAGCAGTGCCGGACTAGCGGGAGGAGGGTTTGGAGAGACCCAGTACTTC
clone size: -; D gene: TRBD2; J gene: TRBJ2-2; V gene: TRBV5-1; CDR3 protein: CASSGTSGSTGELFF; CDR3 DNA: TGCGCCAGTTCTGGGACTAGCGGGAGTACCGGGGAGCTGTTTTTT
clone size: few; D gene: TRBD2; J gene: TRBJ2-1; V gene: TRBV7-9; CDR3 protein: CASSSGLAEYNEQFF; CDR3 DNA: TGTGCCAGCAGCTCGGGACTAGCGGAATACAATGAGCAGTTCTTC
clone size: -; D gene: -; J gene: TRBJ1-1; V gene: TRBV9; CDR3 protein: CASSVVEGFRTEAFF; CDR3 DNA: TGTGCCAGCAGCGTAGTGGAGGGGTTTCGCACTGAAGCTTTCTTT
clone size: -; D gene: TRBD2; J gene: TRBJ2-2; V gene: TRBV6-4; CDR3 protein: CASSVAGDTGELFF; CDR3 DNA: TGTGCCAGCAGTGTAGCGGGAGACACCGGGGAGCTGTTTTTT
clone size: -; D gene: TRBD1; J gene: TRBJ1-6; V gene: TRBV5-1; CDR3 protein: CASSLEDRGSSPLHF; CDR3 DNA: TGCGCCAGCAGCTTGGAAGACAGGGGGAGTTCACCCCTCCACTTT
clone size: -; D gene: TRBD1; J gene: TRBJ1-2; V gene: TRBV29-1; CDR3 protein: CSGGTGDGYTF; CDR3 DNA: TGCAGCGGCGGAACAGGGGACGGCTACACCTTC
clone size: -; D gene: TRBD2; J gene: TRBJ2-3; V gene: TRBV7-2; CDR3 protein: CASSMGLAGGQSTDTQYF; CDR3 DNA: TGTGCCAGCAGCATGGGACTAGCGGGAGGACAAAGCACAGATACGCAGTATTTT
clone size: -; D gene: -; J gene: TRBJ1-1; V gene: TRBV27; CDR3 protein: CASSPPGANTEAFF; CDR3 DNA: TGTGCCAGCAGTCCCCCCGGGGCCAACACTGAAGCTTTCTTT
clone size: -; D gene: TRBD2; J gene: TRBJ2-1; V gene: TRBV28; CDR3 protein: CASSFGGELEQFF; CDR3 DNA: TGTGCCAGCAGTTTCGGGGGGGAGCTTGAGCAGTTCTTC
clone size: once; D gene: TRBD1; J gene: TRBJ1-5; V gene: TRBV28; CDR3 protein: CASSGQGPGQPQHF; CDR3 DNA: TGTGCCAGCAGTGGACAGGGGCCGGGGCAGCCCCAGCATTTT
clone size: -; D gene: -; J gene: TRBJ2-1; V gene: TRBV20-1; CDR3 protein: CSAITLGEQFF; CDR3 DNA: TGCAGTGCTATAACCCTGGGTGAGCAGTTCTTC
clone size: -; D gene: -; J gene: TRBJ1-2; V gene: TRBV2; CDR3 protein: CASSAIQGAYGYTF; CDR3 DNA: TGTGCCAGCAGCGCGATTCAGGGAGCCTATGGCTACACCTTC
clone size: -; D gene: -; J gene: TRBJ2-7; V gene: TRBV14; CDR3 protein: CASSQDGWSSYEQYF; CDR3 DNA: TGTGCCAGCAGCCAAGATGGGTGGTCCTCATACGAGCAGTACTTC
clone size: -; D gene: TRBD1; J gene: TRBJ2-7; V gene: TRBV9; CDR3 protein: CASSVDGTGYEQYF; CDR3 DNA: TGTGCCAGCAGCGTAGATGGGACAGGCTACGAGCAGTACTTC
clone size: -; D gene: -; J gene: TRBJ2-6; V gene: TRBV4-1; CDR3 protein: CASSQDFPAGANVLTF; CDR3 DNA: TGCGCCAGCAGCCAAGATTTTCCGGCTGGGGCCAACGTCCTGACTTTC
clone size: -; D gene: -; J gene: TRBJ2-1; V gene: TRBV9; CDR3 protein: CASSVMSDSYNEQFF; CDR3 DNA: TGTGCCAGCAGCGTAATGTCAGACTCCTACAATGAGCAGTTCTTC
clone size: -; D gene: -; J gene: TRBJ2-3; V gene: TRBV5-1; CDR3 protein: CASSLVPGTKRGDTQYF; CDR3 DNA: TGCGCCAGCAGCTTGGTTCCGGGAACAAAAAGGGGAGATACGCAGTATTTT
clone size: -; D gene: -; J gene: TRBJ2-2; V gene: TRBV6-5; CDR3 protein: CAISYGGELFF; CDR3 DNA: TGTGCCATCAGTTATGGTGGGGAGCTGTTTTTT
clone size: -; D gene: -; J gene: TRBJ2-6; V gene: TRBV5-1; CDR3 protein: CASSLDSGANVLTF; CDR3 DNA: TGCGCCAGCAGCTTGGATTCTGGGGCCAACGTCCTGACTTTC